This passage covers 20 T cell receptor beta chains from one sample sequenced in a study of CD8+ T cells in alopecia areata. The sequencing template was cDNA reverse transcribed from extracted RNA. The table came from immunoSEQ multiplex PCR; TCRdb's copy has only in-frame clones and leaves some out. The sample contains about 160,000 clones, roughly 50% of which appear only once. Sequencing was done on a sample of CD4+ T cells sorted from blood. Receptors originate from a human donor with alopecia areata.

The genes are TRBV7-9 and TRBJ2-1; TRBD1 is a possible D gene (5 bases). This CDR3 is 14 amino acids long. Germline V gene lookup returns CDR1 SEHNR and CDR2 FQNEAQ (reference sequence). Trimming took off 5 bases at V and 6 bases at J, with 14 bases between the two ends. CDR3 residues: CASSPRDLVNEQFF. The CDR3 nucleotides are TGTGCCAGCAGCCCCAGGGATTTGGTCAATGAGCAGTTCTTC.

The gene calls are TRBV7-2 and TRBJ2-7, with D possibly matching TRBD2 (7 bases). Germline-derived CDR1 and CDR2 are SGHTA and FQGNSA. With 6 bases removed from V and 6 bases from J, the gap between germline ends came to 15 bases. The CDR3 is made up of 13 amino acids. CDR3 DNA: TGTGCCAGCAGGTCCTTCGGGGGGCTCGAGCAGTACTTC. Residues: CASRSFGGLEQYF.

The chain carries TRBV2 and TRBJ1-4; no firm D call. With 7 bases removed from V and 5 bases from J, the gap between germline ends came to 17 bases. This CDR3 comprises 15 residues. Germline assignment: CDR1 SNHLY and CDR2 FYNNEI. CDR3 DNA sequence: TGTGCCAGCAAGGGAGGGAGGTGGGCAAATGAAAAACTGTTTTTT. As protein: CASKGGRWANEKLFF. Full variable domain (missing parts from reference TRBV2 and TRBJ1-4): EPEVTQTPSHQVTQMGQEVILRCVPISNHLYFYWYRQILGQKVEFLVSFYNNEISEKSEIFDDQFSVERPDGSNFTLKIRSTKLEDSAMYFCASKGGRWANEKLFFGSGTQLSVL.

The V and J genes are TRBV15 and TRBJ2-1; TRBD2 agrees at 7 bases. After removal of 5 bases from V and 8 bases from J, the junction contained 12 bases not matched to a gene. CDR3 length: 15 amino acids. The V gene's germline CDR1 is LNHNV and CDR2 YYDKDF (reference sequence). Here the CDR3 reads CATSPTTSSKDEQFF. The CDR3 bases are TGTGCCACCAGCCCAACGACTAGCTCAAAGGATGAGCAGTTCTTC. The entire variable domain, with the rest obtained from reference TRBV15 and TRBJ2-1, is as follows: DAMVIQNPRYQVTQFGKPVTLSCSQTLNHNVMYWYQQKSSQAPKLLFHYYDKDFNNEADTPDNFQSRRPNTSFCFLDIRSPGLGDTAMYLCATSPTTSSKDEQFFGPGTRLTVL.

This chain links TRBV4-1 with TRBJ1-1; D uncertain. CDR1 is MGHRA and CDR2 is YSYEKL in the germline V gene. Trimming pared 4 bases from V and 4 bases from J, leaving 13 bases between. This CDR3 region has 14 residues. The CDR3 spells CASSPTGRGTEAFF. The CDR3 bases are TGCGCCAGCAGCCCCACCGGTCGTGGCACTGAAGCTTTCTTT.

The rearrangement joins TRBV30 to TRBJ1-3; a possible D gene is TRBD1 (6 bases). The CDR3 consists of 16 residues. Per germline, CDR1 GTSNPN and CDR2 SVGIG (reference sequence). V lost 3 bases, J lost 2 bases, and 17 bases lay in between. The CDR3 nucleotides are TGTGCCTGGAGCCCACCAGGGGCAGCCGCTGGAAACACCATATATTTT. Encoded protein: CAWSPPGAAAGNTIYF.

J is TRBJ2-1 and V is TRBV29-1, with D possibly matching TRBD2 (5 bases). This CDR3 is built from 13 residues. Germline V gene data show CDR1 as SQVTM and CDR2 as ANQGSEA. The V gene lost 5 bases and the J gene lost 0 bases, with 8 bases spanning the gap. For the CDR3, the DNA is TGCAGCGTTCCGGGGAGCTCCTACAATGAGCAGTTCTTC. This translates into CSVPGSSYNEQFF.

This clone has a single count. The rearrangement links TRBV5-1 to TRBJ2-7; D not resolved. Trimming shortened V by 3 bases and J by 12 bases, and 25 bases separated the two germline ends. The CDR3 is made up of 15 amino acids. Germline assignment: CDR1 SGHRS and CDR2 YFSETQ. The CDR3 sequence is CASSYAVADPSPGYF. In DNA, the CDR3 is TGCGCCAGCAGCTACGCCGTGGCGGATCCATCCCCCGGGTACTTC.

Only a few counts were recorded for this clone. This chain links TRBV19 with TRBJ2-1; 9 bases match TRBD2. Trimming at V came to 6 bases and at J to 3 bases, leaving 9 bases not matched to a gene. The length of the CDR3 is 16 residues. Germline CDR1 reads LNHDA; CDR2 reads SQIVND (reference sequence). In nucleotides, the CDR3 is TGTGCCAGTAGGAATAGCGGGAGAATCGGCTACAATGAGCAGTTCTTC. It specifies CASRNSGRIGYNEQFF.

The CDR3 reads CASSSGGGGLPYEQYF. The CDR3 region has the DNA TGTGCCAGCAGCTCAGGTGGGGGGGGACTTCCCTACGAGCAGTACTTC. The rearrangement uses TRBV11-2 and TRBJ2-7; 7 bases align to TRBD2. The CDR3 consists of 16 residues. Germline V gene lookup returns CDR1 SGHAT and CDR2 FQNNGV. The V gene end was trimmed by 4 bases and the J gene end by 2 bases; junction bases not matched to a gene: 11.

V usage is TRBV28 and J usage is TRBJ2-1, with 10 bases matching TRBD2. CDR3 length equals 15 residues. Per the germline V gene, CDR1 is MDHEN and CDR2 is SYDVKM. With V trimmed by 3 bases and J by 9 bases, 8 bases remained unmatched. This chain's CDR3 is CASSFRQAGGLEQFF. CDR3 DNA sequence: TGTGCCAGCAGTTTTCGGCAAGCGGGAGGGCTTGAGCAGTTCTTC.

This chain connects TRBV6-8 to TRBJ2-1; 9 positions agree with TRBD2. This CDR3 contains 17 residues. V was pared by 6 bases and J by 3 bases, with 12 bases of the junction left unmatched. The V gene's germline CDR1 is MNHGY and CDR2 SAAAGT. The CDR3 sequence: CASRTFAASGVYNEQFF. The CDR3 coding sequence is TGTGCCAGCAGAACATTCGCGGCTAGCGGGGTCTACAATGAGCAGTTCTTC.

This clone showed up just a few times. The V gene is TRBV27, the J gene TRBJ1-2; D perhaps matches TRBD1 (6 bases). The CDR3 sequence is 14 residues long. Germline CDR1 and CDR2: MNHEY and SMNVEV (reference sequence). V lost 5 bases and J lost 7, with 17 bases in between. In DNA, the CDR3 is TGTGCCAGCAGTCCCGGTTTGGGGGCTACTGGCTACACCTTC. As protein: CASSPGLGATGYTF.

Only a few counts were recorded for this clone. The chain joins TRBV29-1 to TRBJ2-3, with 8 bases that match TRBD1. The CDR3 contains 13 residues. The junction had 5 bases not matched to a gene; V was cut back by 7 bases and J by 2 bases. Germline V gene sequence: CDR1 SQVTM, CDR2 ANQGSEA. CDR3 bases: TGCAGCGCGAACAGGGGGTACACAGATACGCAGTATTTT. It codes for CSANRGYTDTQYF.

V and J are TRBV20-1 and TRBJ2-3; D remains unclear. The V gene's germline CDR1 is DFQATT and CDR2 SNEGSKA (reference sequence). CDR3 length: 11 amino acids. Trimming removed 0 bases from V and 9 bases from J, with 7 bases in between. The CDR3 protein is CSARDPMTQYF. In nucleotides, the CDR3 is TGCAGTGCTAGAGATCCGATGACGCAGTATTTT.

The chain couples TRBV6-1 to TRBJ1-3; D is perhaps TRBD1 (6 bases). The CDR3 covers 15 residues. CDR1 and CDR2 (germline): MNHNS, SASEGT. V was shortened by 4 bases and J by 5 bases, with 15 bases between the two germline ends. CDR3 DNA: TGTGCCAGCAGTGCCCTGGGGGGGGGCCGAAACACCATATATTTT. Amino acid sequence: CASSALGGGRNTIYF.

The gene calls are TRBV29-1 and TRBJ2-1; TRBD2 matches at 14 bases. Germline V CDR1 and CDR2: SQVTM, ANQGSEA. This CDR3 is built from 16 residues. The CDR3 nucleotides read TGCAGGGGGGGGACTAGCGGGAGTTTTCCATCGAATGAGCAGTTCTTC. It is translated as CRGGTSGSFPSNEQFF.

The genes are TRBV29-1 and TRBJ1-3, with D possibly TRBD1 on 5 matching bases. This CDR3 contains 13 residues. Germline V lookup: CDR1 SQVTM, CDR2 ANQGSEA. V was trimmed by 7 bases and J by 2 bases, leaving 12 bases between them. CDR3 amino acids: CSAGIQAGNTIYF. The CDR3 nucleotides read TGCAGCGCTGGGATACAGGCTGGAAACACCATATATTTT.

This clone was detected once. The J gene is TRBJ2-2, the V gene TRBV7-2, with D possibly matching TRBD2 (6 bases). Germline-derived CDR1 and CDR2 are SGHTA and FQGNSA. The CDR3 covers 14 residues. V dropped 5 bases and J dropped 1 base, with 8 bases sitting between them. CDR3: CASSTTRNTGELFF. The CDR3 DNA reads as TGTGCCAGCAGCACGACTAGGAACACCGGGGAGCTGTTTTTT.

The chain couples TRBV6-5 to TRBJ1-1, with 7 nucleotides matching TRBD1. Trimming removed 2 bases from V and 6 bases from J; junction bases left unmatched: 6. Germline CDR1 is MNHEY and CDR2 is SVGAGI. This CDR3 is built from 14 residues. The CDR3 DNA follows: TGTGCCAGCAGTTACCCAGGGGGGGGCTCTGAAGCTTTCTTT. Translating it yields CASSYPGGGSEAFF.